This paragraph covers one T cell receptor beta chain sequence. The target antigen is unknown. Per the study methods: Rarely, patient CD8+ clones larger than 1% corresponded to published virus-specific TCRB sequences. Profiling relied on immunoSEQ multiplex PCR, and the TCRdb table lists in-frame clones only, not all of them. The D gene and trimming were derived from the DNA, and the V and J assignments and clone size from that table. The table lists fewer than 20,000 clones, roughly 80% of them singletons. These data belong to a study of somatic mutations in cytotoxic T cells in rheumatoid arthritis. Points from the study as a whole: TRBV07 appeared slightly underrepresented in the rheumatoid arthritis patients. That finding was not adjusted to account for multiple comparisons.

CDR3 length: 13 residues. Trimming took off 5 bases at V and 2 bases at J, with 10 bases between the two ends. Germline V CDR1 and CDR2: SGHNT, YENEEA. The sequenced sample consisted of CD8+ T cells sorted from blood. The chain employs TRBV11-3 and TRBJ2-7; D remains ambiguous. The sequence was collected from an adult with rheumatoid arthritis. CDR3: CASSPLSTYEQYF. CDR3 coding DNA: TGTGCCAGCAGCCCTCTGAGCACCTACGAGCAGTACTTC. The full variable domain, its missing parts supplied by reference TRBV11-3 and TRBJ2-7, is EAGVVQSPRYKIIEKKQPVAFWCNPISGHNTLYWYLQNLGQGPELLIRYENEEAVDDSQLPKDRFSAERLKGVDSTLKIQPAELGDSAVYLCASSPLSTYEQYFGPGTRLTVT.